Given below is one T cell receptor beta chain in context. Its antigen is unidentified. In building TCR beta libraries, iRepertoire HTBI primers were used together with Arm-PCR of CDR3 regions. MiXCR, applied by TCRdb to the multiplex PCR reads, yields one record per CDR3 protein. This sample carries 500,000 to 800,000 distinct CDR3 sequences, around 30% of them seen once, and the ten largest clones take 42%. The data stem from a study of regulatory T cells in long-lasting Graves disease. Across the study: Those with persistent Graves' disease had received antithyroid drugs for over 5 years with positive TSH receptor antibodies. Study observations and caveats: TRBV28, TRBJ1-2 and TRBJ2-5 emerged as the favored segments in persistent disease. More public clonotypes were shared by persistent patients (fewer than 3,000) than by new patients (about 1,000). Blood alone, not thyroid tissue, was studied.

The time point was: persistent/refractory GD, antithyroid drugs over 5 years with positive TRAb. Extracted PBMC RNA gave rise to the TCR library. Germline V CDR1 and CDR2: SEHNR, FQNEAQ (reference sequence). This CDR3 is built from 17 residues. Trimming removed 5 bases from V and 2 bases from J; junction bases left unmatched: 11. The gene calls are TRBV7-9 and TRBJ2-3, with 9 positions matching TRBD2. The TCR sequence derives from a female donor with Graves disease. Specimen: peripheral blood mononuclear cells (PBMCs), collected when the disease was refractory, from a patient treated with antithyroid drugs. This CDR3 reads CASSDLTSGDPTDTQYF. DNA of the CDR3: TGTGCCAGCAGCGATCTGACTAGCGGAGACCCCACAGATACGCAGTATTTT.